Listed here are 14 T cell receptor beta chains from one sample, sequenced in a study of cytomegalovirus exposure and HLA in healthy donors. The data were produced by immunoSEQ multiplex PCR, yet TCRdb's version contains in-frame clones alone and is incomplete. Of about 64,000 clones in the sample, around 95% were seen once. The specimen was PBMCs. The receptors were gathered from a woman aged 18 to 35 in good health and CMV-seropositive.

The V gene is TRBV11-2, the J gene TRBJ1-2, with a weak D call TRBD1 (5 bases). Per germline, CDR1 SGHAT and CDR2 FQNNGV. The CDR3 is 13 amino acids. The V end lost 3 bases, the J end lost 6 bases, and 11 bases lay between the germline ends. As DNA, the CDR3 is TGTGCCAGCAGCTTCAGGGCCCTGGATGGCTACACCTTC. It yields the protein CASSFRALDGYTF. Full variable domain (missing parts from reference TRBV11-2 and TRBJ1-2): EAGVAQSPRYKIIEKRQSVAFWCNPISGHATLYWYQQILGQGPKLLIQFQNNGVVDDSQLPKDRFSAERLKGVDSTLKIQPAKLEDSAVYLCASSFRALDGYTFGSGTRLTVV.

The rearrangement links TRBV7-2 to TRBJ2-3; the match to TRBD2 covers 12 bases. This CDR3 is 16 amino acids long. V gave up 5 bases and J gave up 1 base; unmatched junction bases: 4. Germline V gives CDR1 SGHTA, CDR2 FQGNSA. CDR3 in amino acids: CASSLRTSGGTDTQYF. The CDR3 DNA is TGTGCCAGCAGCCTCCGGACTAGCGGGGGCACAGATACGCAGTATTTT.

The gene calls are TRBV7-2 and TRBJ1-5; the match to TRBD1 covers 9 bases. Germline loops: CDR1 SGHTA, CDR2 FQGNSA. V was clipped by 5 bases and J by 5 bases; unmatched bases: 4. This CDR3 spans 14 amino acids. The CDR3 DNA reads TGTGCCAGCAGCCCTACAGGGGGCTATCAGCCCCAGCATTTT. This codes for CASSPTGGYQPQHF.

This clone has only one observation. The rearrangement links TRBV6-5 to TRBJ2-4; TRBD1 matches at 9 bases. Germline-derived CDR1 and CDR2 are MNHEY and SVGAGI. Germline trimming cut 6 bases from V and 2 bases from J; bases unmatched to any gene: 5. This CDR3 has 15 amino acids. CDR3 DNA: TGTGCCAGCAGCTATGGGACAGGGCCCAAAAACATTCAGTACTTC. As protein: CASSYGTGPKNIQYF.

This clone showed up just once. The V gene is TRBV15, the J gene TRBJ1-5, with 8 nucleotides matching TRBD1. The CDR3 spans 15 residues. CDR1 and CDR2 (germline): LNHNV, YYDKDF (reference sequence). The trim removed 5 bases at V and 4 bases at J, leaving 7 bases unmatched. The CDR3 reads CATSVRTGLNQPQHF. In DNA form, the CDR3 reads TGTGCCACCAGCGTACGGACAGGGCTAAATCAGCCCCAGCATTTT.

The V gene is TRBV7-8, the J gene TRBJ2-1, with a possible D match to TRBD2 (6 bases). The length of the CDR3 is 16 residues. V was cut by 5 bases and J by 7 bases, with 21 bases left in between. CDR1 is SGHVS, CDR2 FQNEAQ, per germline. The CDR3 spells CASSTNYSPGTNEQFF. DNA for the CDR3: TGTGCCAGCAGCACGAACTATTCTCCGGGGACTAATGAGCAGTTCTTC.

V usage is TRBV27 and J usage is TRBJ1-2, with TRBD1 matching over 10 bases. With V trimmed by 5 bases and J by 6 bases, 18 bases remained unmatched. This CDR3 region has 18 residues. Germline-derived CDR1 and CDR2 are MNHEY and SMNVEV (reference sequence). CDR3 sequence: CASSPRWTGGHRSHGYTF. The CDR3 bases are TGTGCCAGCAGTCCCCGTTGGACAGGGGGGCACAGATCGCATGGCTACACCTTC.

The chain joins TRBV27 to TRBJ2-7; 8 bases match TRBD2. Germline V lookup: CDR1 MNHEY, CDR2 SMNVEV (reference sequence). V lost 8 bases and J lost 6; bases outside the gene matches: 6. This CDR3 has 12 residues. The CDR3 sequence: CASGGLVAEQYF. CDR3 in DNA: TGTGCCAGCGGGGGACTAGTAGCCGAGCAGTACTTC.

The chain joins TRBV5-5 to TRBJ1-1; a weak D match, TRBD1 (5 bases). V was pared by 3 bases and J by 3 bases, with 12 bases between. The CDR3 spans 14 residues. The germline CDR1 and CDR2 sequences are SGHKS and YYEKEE (reference sequence). The CDR3 protein is CASSWRGEDTEAFF. The CDR3 bases are TGTGCCAGCAGCTGGAGGGGCGAAGACACTGAAGCTTTCTTT. The full variable domain, with the rest looked up from reference TRBV5-5 and TRBJ1-1, is DAGVTQSPTHLIKTRGQQVTLRCSPISGHKSVSWYQQVLGQGPQFIFQYYEKEERGRGNFPDRFSARQFPNYSSELNVNALLLGDSALYLCASSWRGEDTEAFFGQGTRLTVV.

The genes are TRBV7-3 and TRBJ2-2, with D possibly TRBD2 on 7 matching bases. Between the trimmed V and J ends, which lost 3 bases and 3 bases, there was a span of 11 bases. The germline CDR1 and CDR2 sequences are SGHTA and FQGTGA. CDR3 length: 15 amino acids. The CDR3 DNA follows: TGTGCCAGCAGCTTCGGGGGGCCAGACACCGGGGAGCTGTTTTTT. Residues: CASSFGGPDTGELFF.

The CDR3 spells CASSTRDRGRAGANVLTF. DNA of the CDR3: TGTGCCAGCAGTACTCGGGACAGGGGTCGGGCTGGGGCCAACGTCCTGACTTTC. This rearrangement joins TRBV28 to TRBJ2-6, with 10 bases fitting TRBD1. Germline CDR1 MDHEN, CDR2 SYDVKM. This CDR3 region has 18 residues. J was trimmed by 2 bases and V by 5 bases; bases with no gene match: 9. Looking up the rest from reference TRBV28 and TRBJ2-6 gives the full variable domain: DVKVTQSSRYLVKRTGEKVFLECVQDMDHENMFWYRQDPGLGLRLIYFSYDVKMKEKGDIPEGYSVSREKKERFSLILESASTNQTSMYLCASSTRDRGRAGANVLTFGAGSRLTVL.

The chain employs TRBV11-2 and TRBJ2-5; 10 nucleotides agree with TRBD2. CDR3 length equals 19 residues. Per the germline V gene, CDR1 is SGHAT and CDR2 is FQNNGV. With V trimmed by 1 base and J by 2 bases, 13 bases remained unmatched. Here the CDR3 DNA reads TGTGCCAGCAGCTTAGCACGGGGGGCTAGCGGGAGTAAACAAGAGACCCAGTACTTC. Translated, it gives CASSLARGASGSKQETQYF.

Only one count was recorded for this clone. The V call is TRBV28, the J call TRBJ2-7; perhaps TRBD2 as D (5 bases). Germline V gene lookup returns CDR1 MDHEN and CDR2 SYDVKM. CDR3 length: 13 residues. V was shortened by 6 bases and J by 0 bases, with 9 bases between the two germline ends. The CDR3 coding sequence is TGTGCCAGCAGGCCGGGATCCTCCTACGAGCAGTACTTC. Amino acids: CASRPGSSYEQYF. The entire variable domain, with the rest obtained from reference TRBV28 and TRBJ2-7, is as follows: DVKVTQSSRYLVKRTGEKVFLECVQDMDHENMFWYRQDPGLGLRLIYFSYDVKMKEKGDIPEGYSVSREKKERFSLILESASTNQTSMYLCASRPGSSYEQYFGPGTRLTVT.

This clone was recorded a few times. V is TRBV27 and J is TRBJ2-3, with 7 nucleotides matching TRBD1. V was pared by 7 bases and J by 0 bases, with 10 bases of the junction left unmatched. The CDR3 consists of 16 residues. Per germline, CDR1 MNHEY and CDR2 SMNVEV (reference sequence). The CDR3 reads CASTTGPPLSTDTQYF. DNA for the CDR3: TGTGCCAGCACGACAGGGCCCCCTCTCAGCACAGATACGCAGTATTTT.